The present entry profiles one T cell receptor beta chain with its context. This receptor's antigen is unknown. It has no much larger one-base neighbor in the sample; base qualities were not kept. The sample is drawn from a study of cytomegalovirus exposure and HLA in healthy donors (dated 2017 in TCRdb). About the full investigation: An earlier analysis of roughly 610 of the donors reported about 300 Gb of sequence data and approximately 120 million unique TCR beta sequences obtained from 180 million or so T cells. An early release that covered fewer than 750 HLA-typed donors contained around 300 gigabases of sequencing data and around 85 million unique TCR sequences. Of the 300 to 500 genotyped donors, more than 75% were placed in the genetic ancestry cluster associated with self-reported Caucasian donors. The study aimed to test whether signatures of past pathogen exposure could be identified by cataloging public T cell receptors. The study profiled the T cell repertoires of under 700 subjects by immunosequencing and related them to cytomegalovirus serostatus. A separate validation cohort of roughly 110 different subjects was used in addition to the roughly 640-subject first cohort. To predict cytomegalovirus infection status, the study combined high-throughput TCR immunosequencing, statistical association of individual TCRs with disease status, and machine learning. In a later analysis, previously published TCR beta repertoires from several hundred donors were re-analyzed and high-resolution HLA genotyping was added so that TCR occurrence patterns could be studied. Rather than using new phenotypic data, the later analysis identified candidate immune exposures from TCR beta sequences and from how often those sequences occurred across donors. An earlier analysis of nearly 600 of the donors applied high-throughput TCR beta sequencing to assess whether each TCR beta V gene segment acted as functional or pseudogenic. Alongside the repertoire data, information on donor age, sex, ethnicity and CMV serostatus was compiled. Genome-wide SNP genotypes for about three fifths of the roughly 700 donors were used in a later genetic analysis, which treated that subset as a discovery cohort. Every repertoire in the discovery cohort had been generated on one and the same sequencing platform. Both class I and class II loci were covered by HLA typing, at four-digit resolution. The number of typed donors differed by locus: roughly 629-640 for A, B, C, DRB1 and DQB1; 522 for DQA1; around 610 for DPA1; and about 470 for DPB1. A few DR-DQ haplotypes were treated as single units for association and clustering because of strong linkage in the cohort. On average, around 240,000 unique TCR beta nucleotide sequences were sequenced per donor among 398 genotyped donors of the cohort, with roughly 18% of those sequences being non-productive.

The library was prepared using the immunoSEQ multiplex PCR assay. For the multiplex PCR, a mixture combining 60 forward primers for TCR Vbeta segments and 13 reverse primers for TCR Jbeta segments was used. The CDR3 region of rearranged TCR beta genes was amplified from genomic DNA with a multiplex PCR assay. The Illumina HiSeq System was used to sequence the amplified TCR beta libraries as 87-base-pair reads. The original pipeline was this. A later analysis counted 75 million to 100 million unique TCR beta chains across the 500 to 850 repertoires, and 9 million to 14 million of these chains were shared by at least two donors. Raw reads were error-corrected and collapsed into unique sequences by a nearest-neighbor algorithm in which closely related sequences were merged to remove PCR and sequencing errors. V, D and J gene segments were assigned by aligning CDR3 sequences to IMGT reference sequences. For a sequence to be retained, at least a six-nucleotide match to both a V gene segment and a J gene segment was required. A rearrangement counted as productive if the CDR3 had no stop codons and remained in frame with V and J, and every other rearrangement counted as non-productive. CDR3 was defined by IMGT convention, running from the second conserved V-encoded cysteine to the conserved J-encoded phenylalanine. The earlier analysis of roughly 590 of the donors excluded any sequence lacking an unambiguous match to a single V gene segment. In an earlier analysis of 587 of the donors, V segments were called functional above 56.7% productive rearrangements and were called segregating when the between-donor standard deviation exceeded 5%. A statistical classification framework was built for diagnosing cytomegalovirus status from the catalog of TCR beta chain sequences. V and J gene assignment, in a later analysis, came from comparing TCR nucleotide sequences with IMGT/GENE-DB human TR gene sequences. In a later analysis, CDR3 sequences and most-parsimonious VDJ recombination scenarios were assigned using the TCRdist pipeline. In a later analysis, each TCR beta chain was defined by its CDR3 amino acid sequence together with its V-gene family, and reads lacking a unique V-gene family were excluded. To address suspected cross-contamination and a sequencing artifact, a later analysis removed 592 highly shared, low-generation-probability nucleotide sequences. For each public chain, a later analysis derived a clonal expansion index from normalized ranks of inferred template counts within each repertoire. In a later analysis, generation probabilities were computed with a VDJ recombination model fitted to out-of-frame rearrangements, and the resulting probabilities were checked against IGoR. In a later analysis, hypergeometric tests were used to score TCR-TCR, TCR-HLA and TCR-CMV co-occurrence, with a repertoire-size bias correction applied to TCR pairs. To estimate false discovery rates, a later analysis permuted the HLA or CMV assignments 20 times. In a later analysis, co-occurring TCRs were grouped using DBSCAN, with TCRdist sequence similarity added in when clustering inside HLA-allele-positive subsets. Co-occurrence clustering excluded repertoires with fewer than 30,000 or more than 120,000 public chains, plus five with anomalous nucleotide sharing. Drawn from immuneACCESS, this table holds only the in-frame rearrangements with V and J called that TCRdb kept. Clones are partly lost; checked studies trace under half to an unresolved V gene and leave the rest unexplained. From that table come the V and J calls and clone size; the DNA was used to work out D and trimming. Recorded for this sample are under 170,000 clones; 79% of them occurred a single time. The leading ten clones occupy about 5.9% of the sample.

V is pared back by 5 bases and J by 2 bases, with 10 bases lying between the germline termini. According to the germline V gene (reference sequence), CDR1 reads MNHEY and CDR2 reads SMNVEV. The CDR3 has 14 amino acids, counting the end cysteine and phenylalanine. Just CDR3 DNA is preserved here, 42 bases in frame from base 1. Overall study outcomes, separate from this receptor: In vitro tests confirmed that three of the cytomegalovirus-associated TCR beta chains recognize cytomegalovirus antigens. Correlated functional status among segregating V segments might be attributable to linkage disequilibrium, but an unknown experimental factor could not be ruled out. In a later genetic analysis, a missense DCLRE1C variant was associated with V-gene and J-gene trimming of TCR beta chains, and the association was replicated in an independent cohort. Because the 87-base-pair reads could not distinguish some IMGT-functional V segments, including TRBV6-2 and TRBV6-3, those segments were excluded. Because HLA typing was missing for some donors at each locus, association tests included only the typed subset. The earlier analysis of around 600 of the donors excluded some 16 rarely observed V segments, including chromosome 9 orphons, because counts were too low. The classifier was reported to diagnose cytomegalovirus status with high specificity and sensitivity in both the original cohort and the validation cohort. According to a later analysis, parvovirus B19, influenza, CMV and Epstein-Barr virus appeared linked to several top co-occurrence clusters. The study gave a list of roughly 150 TCR beta chains associated with cytomegalovirus. A further reported finding was that TCR beta sequences accurately predicted the HLA-A and HLA-B alleles for most subjects in the first cohort. An earlier analysis of approximately 570 of the donors showed that most TCR beta V segments appeared in productive rearrangements either about 87% or about 30% of the time, which broadly matched IMGT annotations. When HLA alleles, especially DR and DQ, strongly co-occurred, TCR associations were difficult to assign to individual alleles. Specific HLA alleles were associated with over 15,000 TCR beta sequences at a false discovery rate of 0.05 in a later analysis. The authors suggested that the approach could potentially be extended to other disease states and immunological phenotypes. Compared with equally common non-associated chains, HLA-associated TCR beta chains in a later analysis were more clonally expanded and had lower generation probabilities. A later genetic analysis reported fewer N-insertions in productive TCRs among donors in an Asian-associated ancestry cluster than the roughly 700-donor mean. Presence/absence analyses assumed roughly uniform sequencing depth across donors, an assumption that may not hold. According to a later analysis, TCR association rates differed among HLA loci, with DRB1 alleles showing the most associated TCRs and HLA-C alleles showing the fewest. While some public TCRs were present in many individuals, most TCR sequences turned up only very rarely across donors. For the cohort, immune exposure information was limited to CMV serostatus. A group of highly shared sequence variants was considered likely to be a technical artifact of the sequencing pipeline. A later analysis found that most CMV-associated TCR beta chains appeared HLA-restricted, with HLA associations seemingly driven largely by CMV exposure. This cohort had only TCR beta chains sequenced, and the lack of alpha or paired-chain data limited which features could be detected.

The cohort was made up of 500 to 850 healthy bone marrow donors. At the time of sampling, every cohort member was nominally healthy, though immune exposures that went unrecorded were likely present. The donor was CMV seropositive and was included in the group of 250 to 350 seropositive cohort members. A peripheral blood sample was collected from each donor, and TCR beta sequencing was performed on peripheral blood mononuclear cells. The Qiagen DNeasy Blood Extraction Kit was used to extract genomic DNA from the blood cell samples. The chain couples TRBV27 to TRBJ2-4, with an unclear D gene assignment. The receptor comes from a man in his forties or fifties in good health and CMV-seropositive. Sequencing was done on a sample of PBMCs. The nucleotide sequence is TGTGCCAGCAGTCCCGCGCTAACCAAAAACATTCAGTACTTC. Its translation is CASSPALTKNIQYF.